The 15 T cell receptor beta chains listed next were all sequenced from one sample in a study of cytomegalovirus exposure and HLA in healthy donors (dated by TCRdb to between 2016 and 2019). Library construction relied on the immunoSEQ multiplex PCR assay. For the multiplex PCR, a mixture combining 60 forward primers for TCR Vbeta segments and 13 reverse primers for TCR Jbeta segments was used. The source is immuneACCESS, and TCRdb retained only in-frame sequences with V and J called. Part of the clones is not carried over; for the studies checked, unresolved V genes explain less than half of this, and the remainder is unexplained. The sample contains some 130,000 clones, 81% of them found a single time. Around 0.7% of the sample belongs to the ten largest clones. The material sequenced was PBMCs. The origin of the receptors is a young man in good health and CMV-seronegative.

The chain employs TRBV5-6 and TRBJ2-7; tentatively, D is TRBD1 (6 bases). The CDR3 consists of 12 residues. CDR1 is SGHDT, CDR2 YYEEEE, per germline. V dropped 9 bases and J dropped 1 base, with 11 bases sitting between them. The CDR3 here is CATSDSSYEQYF. CDR3 sequence (DNA): TGTGCCACCTCGGACAGTTCCTACGAGCAGTACTTC.

This clone was detected a few times. Other DNA sequences in this sample translate to the same CDR3. The chain combines TRBV6-1 with TRBJ2-7; unclear D gene. Looked up from germline, CDR1 is MNHNS and CDR2 is SASEGT. This CDR3 is 10 amino acids long. V was trimmed by 4 bases and J by 4 bases, leaving 2 bases between them. The CDR3 DNA reads TGTGCCAGCAGTGTATACGAGCAGTACTTC. Residues: CASSVYEQYF.

The rearrangement links TRBV9 to TRBJ2-2; D is undetermined. Looked up from germline, CDR1 is SGDLS and CDR2 is YYNGEE. With 2 bases removed from V and 2 bases from J, the gap between germline ends came to 7 bases. This CDR3 spans 14 amino acids. The CDR3 here is CASSVARNTGELFF. The CDR3 DNA reads TGTGCCAGCAGCGTTGCTAGAAACACCGGGGAGCTGTTTTTT. The variable domain in full, with the rest retrieved from reference TRBV9 and TRBJ2-2, is DSGVTQTPKHLITATGQRVTLRCSPRSGDLSVYWYQQSLDQGLQFLIQYYNGEERAKGNILERFSAQQFPDLHSELNLSSLELGDSALYFCASSVARNTGELFFGEGSRLTVL.

A few counts support this clone. This sequence joins TRBV9 and TRBJ1-4; perhaps TRBD1 as D (6 bases). The CDR3 is 14 amino acids. V lost 3 bases to trimming and J lost 10 bases, with 16 bases between them. CDR1 is SGDLS and CDR2 is YYNGEE in the germline V gene. In nucleotides, the CDR3 is TGTGCCAGCAGCGCGGGGGGGGGCGCTGGAAAACTGTTTTTT. Translated: CASSAGGGAGKLFF.

This rearrangement joins TRBV6-5 to TRBJ1-2; 9 bases align to TRBD1. Losses at the gene ends were 2 bases for V and 6 bases for J; bases not matched to a gene: 7. Germline V gives CDR1 MNHEY, CDR2 SVGAGI. The CDR3 length is 15 residues. CDR3 residues: CASSYQGQGEHGYTF. The DNA for the CDR3 is TGTGCCAGCAGTTACCAGGGACAGGGTGAACATGGCTACACCTTC.

A word on this clone: A read error may produce the germline difference seen at one junction end. This rearrangement joins TRBV7-9 to TRBJ1-6; no clear D gene. CDR1 SEHNR and CDR2 FQNEAQ come from the germline V gene (reference sequence). The CDR3 consists of 13 residues. CDR3 bases: TGTGCCAGCAGCTCGGAGGGTTGGTCACCCCCCCACTTT. Protein product: CASSSEGWSPPHF.

This sequence joins TRBV28 and TRBJ1-1, with D hard to call. Trimming stripped 8 bases from V and 4 bases from J, with 8 bases between. The CDR3 is 11 residues long. In germline, CDR1 is MDHEN, CDR2 SYDVKM. CDR3 amino acids: CASGSRTEAFF. The CDR3 coding sequence is TGTGCCAGCGGTAGTCGCACTGAAGCTTTCTTT. Full variable domain (missing parts from reference TRBV28 and TRBJ1-1): DVKVTQSSRYLVKRTGEKVFLECVQDMDHENMFWYRQDPGLGLRLIYFSYDVKMKEKGDIPEGYSVSREKKERFSLILESASTNQTSMYLCASGSRTEAFFGQGTRLTVV.

J is TRBJ2-2 and V is TRBV9, with TRBD2 identical over 9 bases. The CDR3 sequence is 15 residues long. CDR1 is SGDLS and CDR2 is YYNGEE in the germline V gene. Germline trimming cut 4 bases from V and 6 bases from J; bases unmatched to any gene: 7. CDR3 sequence reads: CASSTSGGPAGELFF. As DNA, the CDR3 is TGTGCCAGCAGCACGAGCGGGGGGCCGGCCGGGGAGCTGTTTTTT.

The rearrangement joins TRBV4-3 to TRBJ2-7; 7 positions agree with TRBD1. CDR1 and CDR2 (germline): LGHNA, YSLEER. The CDR3 length is 15 residues. J gave up 5 bases and V 1 base, and 8 bases lay outside the gene matches. CDR3 bases: TGCGCCAGCAGCCAAGCTAGGGGGCTGGGAAACGAGCAGTACTTC. It yields the protein CASSQARGLGNEQYF.

The chain recombines TRBV7-9 with TRBJ1-2; D is uncertain. The V and J ends lost 5 bases and 2 bases respectively, with 12 bases between them. From germline, CDR1 is SEHNR and CDR2 FQNEAQ (reference sequence). This CDR3 has 14 residues. The CDR3, as DNA: TGTGCCAGCAGCCCCGGGTCGGGAAACTATGGCTACACCTTC. Its translation: CASSPGSGNYGYTF.

This chain connects TRBV7-2 to TRBJ2-7; no reliable D call. The CDR3 runs to 15 residues. From germline, CDR1 is SGHTA and CDR2 FQGNSA. Trimming removed 5 bases at V and 6 bases at J, with 20 bases between. Here the CDR3 DNA reads TGTGCCAGCAGCAGACTGTCCACCATGATCACCGAGCAGTACTTC. Translated: CASSRLSTMITEQYF.

This rearrangement joins TRBV30 to TRBJ2-2; no definite D call. Germline CDR1 and CDR2: GTSNPN and SVGIG (reference sequence). The CDR3 length is 12 residues. CDR3 loop: CASSPLTGELFF. In DNA, the CDR3 is TGTGCTTCTTCCCCTTTGACCGGGGAGCTGTTTTTT.

V and J are TRBV5-8 and TRBJ1-5; D remains unclear. Germline CDR1 is SGHTS and CDR2 is YDEGEE. The length of the CDR3 is 13 residues. The V and J ends lost 1 base and 4 bases respectively, with 6 bases between them. This chain's CDR3 is CASSLTWNQPQHF. The DNA of the CDR3 is TGTGCCAGCAGCTTGACTTGGAATCAGCCCCAGCATTTT.

This chain connects TRBV7-9 to TRBJ1-1; the D gene is possibly TRBD1 (5 bases). The V end lost 5 bases, the J end lost 6 bases, and 19 bases lay between the germline ends. This CDR3 region has 15 residues. In germline, CDR1 is SEHNR, CDR2 FQNEAQ (reference sequence). The CDR3: CASSPGGVRASEAFF. The CDR3 bases are TGTGCCAGCAGCCCCGGGGGGGTTCGAGCTTCTGAAGCTTTCTTT. The full variable domain, rest sourced from reference TRBV7-9 and TRBJ1-1, is DTGVSQNPRHKITKRGQNVTFRCDPISEHNRLYWYRQTLGQGPEFLTYFQNEAQLEKSRLLSDRFSAERPKGSFSTLEIQRTEQGDSAMYLCASSPGGVRASEAFFGQGTRLTVV.

This sequence joins TRBV5-4 and TRBJ2-7; 7 bases are shared with TRBD2. The CDR3 runs to 12 residues. CDR1 is SGHNT and CDR2 is YYREEE in the germline V gene (reference sequence). Trimming removed 3 bases from V and 4 bases from J; junction bases left unmatched: 1. The CDR3 loop is CASSSGRYEQYF. CDR3 nucleotides: TGTGCCAGCAGCTCCGGGAGGTACGAGCAGTACTTC.